These 3 T cell receptor beta chains were sequenced from one sample in a study of human T cells and chemical hapten exposure (dated by TCRdb to about 2021). Per the publication, the time point label means: patch test 2, 6 weeks after DPC sensitization. The intended sense of this specimen's treatment or condition label: therapeutic diphenylcyclopropenone sensitization with weekly scalp DPC. The library came from RACE. The data were produced on a NextSeq 500. Using fastp trimming at Q25 and MiXCR clonotype assembly, TCRdb reanalyzed the public sequencing data and kept in-frame beta chains. Each entry merges the rows of one CDR3 protein and shows their most common DNA and genes. This sample is represented by nearly 85,000 distinct CDR3 sequences; approximately 10% of them were singletons. Around 1.4% of the sample is taken by the ten largest. This specimen consisted of whole blood, obtained in connection with sensitization to the hapten diphenylcyclopropenone (DPC). Receptors were obtained from a young man with alopecia areata. Some clones in this sample may be carry-over from other donors' samples.

V usage is TRBV20-1 and J usage is TRBJ1-5, with 7 bases aligning to TRBD1. The CDR3 is 16 residues long. CDR1 and CDR2 from the germline V gene are DFQATT and SNEGSKA (reference sequence). Trimming removed 3 bases from V and 4 bases from J; junction bases left unmatched: 12. The chain's CDR3 is CSARETLDRDNQPQHF. CDR3 nucleotides: TGCAGTGCTAGGGAAACCTTAGACAGGGATAATCAGCCCCAGCATTTT.

This clonotype was counted ten times or more. The chain joins TRBV29-1 to TRBJ1-2; tentative D call: TRBD1 (6 bases). CDR1 is SQVTM, CDR2 ANQGSEA, per germline. Trimming stripped 6 bases from V and 4 bases from J, with 12 bases between. The CDR3 is 12 residues long. The CDR3 protein is CSVNRVSYGYTF. The CDR3 DNA is TGCAGCGTCAACAGGGTCTCCTATGGCTACACCTTC.

In this sample, this clonotype turned up many times. This chain joins TRBV6-2 or TRBV6-3 and TRBJ1-5; maybe TRBD1 (5 bases). The CDR3 is 17 amino acids. V dropped 6 bases and J dropped 1 base, with 19 bases sitting between them. Germline values: CDR1 MNHEY, CDR2 SVGEGT. This CDR3 is CASSLVWGLDSNQPQHF. The CDR3 DNA sequence: TGTGCCAGCAGCCTCGTTTGGGGGTTGGACAGCAATCAGCCCCAGCATTTT.